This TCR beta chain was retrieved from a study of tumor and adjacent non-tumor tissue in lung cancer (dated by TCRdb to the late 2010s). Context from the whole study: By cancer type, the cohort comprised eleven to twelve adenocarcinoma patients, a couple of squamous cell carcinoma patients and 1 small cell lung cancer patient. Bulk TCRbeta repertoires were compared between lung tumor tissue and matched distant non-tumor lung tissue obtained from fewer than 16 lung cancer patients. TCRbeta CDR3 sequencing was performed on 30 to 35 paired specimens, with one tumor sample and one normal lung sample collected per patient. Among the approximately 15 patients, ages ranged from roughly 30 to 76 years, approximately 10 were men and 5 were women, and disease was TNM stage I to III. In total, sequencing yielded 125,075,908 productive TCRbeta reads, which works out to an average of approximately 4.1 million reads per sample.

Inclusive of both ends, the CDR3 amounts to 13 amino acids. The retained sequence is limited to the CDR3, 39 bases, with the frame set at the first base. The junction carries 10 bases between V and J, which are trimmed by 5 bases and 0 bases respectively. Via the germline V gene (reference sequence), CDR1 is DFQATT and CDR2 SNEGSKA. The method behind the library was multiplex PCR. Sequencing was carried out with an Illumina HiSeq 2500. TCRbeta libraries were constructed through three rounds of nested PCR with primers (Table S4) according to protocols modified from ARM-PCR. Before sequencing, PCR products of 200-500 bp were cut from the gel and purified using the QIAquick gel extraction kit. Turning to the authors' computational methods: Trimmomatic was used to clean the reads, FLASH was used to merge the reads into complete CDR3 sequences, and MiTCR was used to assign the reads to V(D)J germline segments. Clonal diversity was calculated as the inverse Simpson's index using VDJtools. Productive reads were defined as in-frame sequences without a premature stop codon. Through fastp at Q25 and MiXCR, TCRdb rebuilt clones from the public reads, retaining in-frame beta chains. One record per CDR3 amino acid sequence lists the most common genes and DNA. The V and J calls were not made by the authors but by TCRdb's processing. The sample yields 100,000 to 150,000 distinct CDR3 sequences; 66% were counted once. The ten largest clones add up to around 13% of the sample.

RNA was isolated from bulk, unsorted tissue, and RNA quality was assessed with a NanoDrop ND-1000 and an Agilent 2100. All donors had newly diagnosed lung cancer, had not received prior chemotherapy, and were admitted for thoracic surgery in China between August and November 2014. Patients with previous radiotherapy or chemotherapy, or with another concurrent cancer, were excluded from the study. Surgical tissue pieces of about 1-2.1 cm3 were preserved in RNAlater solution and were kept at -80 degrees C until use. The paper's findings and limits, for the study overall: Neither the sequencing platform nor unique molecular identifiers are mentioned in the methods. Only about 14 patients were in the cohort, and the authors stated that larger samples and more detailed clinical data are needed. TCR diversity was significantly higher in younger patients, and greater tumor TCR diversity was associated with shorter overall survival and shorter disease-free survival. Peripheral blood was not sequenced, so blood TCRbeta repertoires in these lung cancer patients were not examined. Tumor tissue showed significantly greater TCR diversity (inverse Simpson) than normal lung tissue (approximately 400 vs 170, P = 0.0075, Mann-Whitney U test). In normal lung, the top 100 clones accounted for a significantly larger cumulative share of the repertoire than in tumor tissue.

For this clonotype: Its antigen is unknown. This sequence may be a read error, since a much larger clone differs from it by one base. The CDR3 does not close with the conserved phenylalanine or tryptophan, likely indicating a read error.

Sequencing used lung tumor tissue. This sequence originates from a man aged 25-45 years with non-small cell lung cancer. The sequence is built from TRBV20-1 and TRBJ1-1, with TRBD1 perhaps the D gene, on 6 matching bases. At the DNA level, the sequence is TGCAGTGCTGCGGGGGGCATGAACACTGAAGCTTTCTCT. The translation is CSAAGGMNTEAFS.